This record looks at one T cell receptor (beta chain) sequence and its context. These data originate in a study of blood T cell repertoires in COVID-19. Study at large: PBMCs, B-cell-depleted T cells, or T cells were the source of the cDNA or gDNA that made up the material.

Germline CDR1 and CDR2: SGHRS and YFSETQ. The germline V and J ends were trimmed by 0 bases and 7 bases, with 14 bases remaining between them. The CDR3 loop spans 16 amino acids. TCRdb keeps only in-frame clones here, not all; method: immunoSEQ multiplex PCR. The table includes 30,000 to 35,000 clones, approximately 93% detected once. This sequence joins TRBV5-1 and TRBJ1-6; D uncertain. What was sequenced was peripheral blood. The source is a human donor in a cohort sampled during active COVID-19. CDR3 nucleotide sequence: TGCGCCAGCAGCTTGGACGGGAGGCCGGAGAATTCACCCCTCCACTTT. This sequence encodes CASSLDGRPENSPLHF.